This T cell receptor (beta chain) was observed in a study of CD8+ T cells in alopecia areata (dated by TCRdb to 2016 to 2018). A note on the overall study: The treated patients took part in an open-label pilot trial in which moderate-to-severe alopecia areata was treated with oral tofacitinib at 5 to 10 mg twice daily. Clonality in the scalp was compared among normal scalp (n=4), patchy alopecia areata scalp (n=8), and alopecia totalis/universalis scalp (n=8). For the treated patients, the SALT score, which quantifies what percentage of scalp surface area is affected, served as the measure of disease severity. Amplification of TCRbeta CDR3 regions was done by immunoSEQ multiplex PCR using 35 Vbeta forward primers and 13 Jbeta reverse primers. RNA was extracted with the PAXgene miRNA kit for fixed scalp, the miRNeasy kit for PBMCs, and the RNeasy kit for mouse skin. Tofacitinib was given for 6 to 18 months, followed by 6 months of follow-up off drug to assess delayed response and recurrence. Patients on tofacitinib were biopsied at baseline and after 4 and 24 weeks of treatment, and several of the patients also had a later scalp biopsy. Scalp tissue and sorted CD4+ and CD8+ peripheral blood T cells from patchy and totalis/universalis alopecia areata patients and from healthy controls were covered by human TCRbeta sequencing. High-throughput TCRbeta sequencing was used to examine T cell clonal expansion in alopecia areata in both the C3H/HeJ mouse model and human patients. The research as a whole found: Shared TCR sequences between patients were less evident than in mice, which may be partly attributable to HLA diversity in the patient population. Resident alphabeta T cells in normal human skin are also sequenced, complicating scalp TCR repertoire analysis, unlike mouse skin dominated by gammadelta T cells. Because the treated cohort was small and had only one nonresponder, larger studies are needed to examine links between baseline CD8+ expansion and response. Many expanded lesional clones persisted in scalp and blood during tofacitinib treatment, which may partly explain relapse after stopping treatment. Tofacitinib significantly lowered scalp clonality and the number of expanded CD8+ clones among the top 100 scalp clones. Compared with normal scalp, lesional scalp, particularly in alopecia totalis/universalis, had higher clonality and more expanded CD8+ clones, which suggests antigenic drive.

The treatment or condition label of this sample denotes: oral pan-JAK inhibitor, 5-10 mg twice daily. Peripheral blood and lesional scalp punch biopsies were obtained from patients with alopecia areata. After PBMCs were isolated by density centrifugation and stained for CD3, CD4 and CD8, a FACSAria was used to sort CD4+ and CD8+ T cells. The protocol used for the library was the immunoSEQ multiplex PCR assay. RNA was extracted from all samples and reverse transcribed into cDNA, which served as template for TCR sequencing. SuperScript III was used for first-strand cDNA synthesis, primed with a 2:1 mix of oligo-dT and random hexamers. A synthetic immune receptor repertoire was used to measure amplification bias, and any remaining bias was corrected computationally. Per the authors' processing: Raw reads were preprocessed to remove errors, and CDR3 was defined by IMGT conventions from the conserved cysteine to phenylalanine. Clonality was computed as 1 minus the Shannon entropy, with the entropy normalized by log2 of the number of productive unique TCRs. Whether each scalp clone was CD4 or CD8 was inferred by checking scalp TCRbeta sequences against the CD4 and CD8 repertoires from sorted blood. This immuneACCESS table, as held by TCRdb, lists in-frame sequences with V and J called but not all clones. Of the missing ones, under half trace to an unresolved V gene in checked studies; the others have no known cause. That table gives V, J and clone size, and the DNA gave D and trimming. For this sample there are roughly 210,000 clones; 43% appear just once. 2.6% of the sample is held by the ten biggest clonotypes.

A word on this clone: Its antigen target is currently unknown. No much larger clone is present one base from it, and per-base qualities are unavailable.

This material consisted of CD4+ T cells sorted from blood, taken around week 36, from a patient treated with tofacitinib. The clonotype was recovered from a human donor with alopecia areata.

The DNA sequence is TGTGCCAGCAGCTTAGGGACCCACACAGATACGCAGTATTTT. This gives the protein CASSLGTHTDTQYF. The rearrangement joined TRBV11-2 to TRBJ2-3; confidence is insufficient to name the D gene. Reading from cysteine to phenylalanine, the CDR3 counts 14 amino acids. The sequence is cut down to CDR3 DNA, 42 bases in frame from base 1. The germline ends are 7 bases apart after V is trimmed by 1 base and J by 2 bases. As encoded in the germline V gene, CDR1 is SGHAT while CDR2 is FQNNGV.